Shown below are 5 T cell receptor beta chains from a single sample sequenced in a study of blood T cell repertoires in COVID-19. Produced via immunoSEQ multiplex PCR; TCRdb's table is partial and in-frame only. The sample yields 200,000 to 250,000 clones, roughly 90% seen once. Source material: PBMCs or T cells enriched from blood (not recorded which). These receptor sequences come from a woman in her twenties or thirties with acute COVID-19.

This clone appeared a few times. V is TRBV6-4 and J is TRBJ2-3; 8 bases match TRBD2. The CDR3 runs 14 residues. Germline V gene data show CDR1 as MRHNA and CDR2 as SNTAGT. The ends lost 5 bases at V and 1 base at J; junction bases unmatched: 2. CDR3 loop: CASSPGGGTDTQYF. The CDR3 region has the DNA TGTGCCAGCAGTCCCGGGGGGGGCACAGATACGCAGTATTTT.

J is TRBJ2-4 and V is TRBV7-3; 8 bases fit TRBD1. The CDR3 runs to 16 residues. Germline trimming cut 5 bases from V and 1 base from J; bases unmatched to any gene: 7. Germline CDR1 SGHTA, CDR2 FQGTGA. CDR3 coding DNA: TGTGCCAGCAGCCCCGGACAGGGAACGGCCAAAAACATTCAGTACTTC. Protein product: CASSPGQGTAKNIQYF.

Turning to this clone: The identical CDR3 is also encoded by other nucleotide sequences in the sample. V and J are TRBV7-3 and TRBJ2-3; TRBD2 aligns across 13 bases. V gave up 4 bases and J gave up 6 bases; unmatched junction bases: 1. This CDR3 spans 14 amino acids. Germline V lookup: CDR1 SGHTA, CDR2 FQGTGA. Here the CDR3 reads CASSSGLAGDTQYF. The CDR3 DNA reads TGTGCCAGCAGCTCGGGACTAGCGGGGGATACGCAGTATTTT.

The rearrangement uses TRBV27 and TRBJ1-5; D perhaps matches TRBD1 (6 bases). In germline, CDR1 is MNHEY, CDR2 SMNVEV (reference sequence). The CDR3 length is 14 residues. The V end was cut by 5 bases, the J end by 3 bases, with 11 bases between. CDR3 DNA: TGTGCCAGCAGTGAGGACAGCCCCAATCAGCCCCAGCATTTT. It translates to CASSEDSPNQPQHF.

The chain carries TRBV7-2 and TRBJ2-7; 11 bases are shared with TRBD2. V shed 5 bases and J 4 bases; nucleotides not matched to a gene: 13. The V gene's germline CDR1 is SGHTA and CDR2 FQGNSA. There are 17 residues in the CDR3. CDR3 nucleotide sequence: TGTGCCAGCAGCCCCGGTTCTAGCGGGAGGTACGTTTACGAGCAGTACTTC. Translating gives CASSPGSSGRYVYEQYF.